Listed here are 10 T cell receptor beta chains from one sample, sequenced in a study of cytomegalovirus exposure and HLA in healthy donors. PCR employed 60 Vbeta and 13 Jbeta primers. Here immunoSEQ multiplex PCR was the method, and the copy in TCRdb shows in-frame clones only, minus some. The table lists fewer than 250,000 clones, roughly 80% of them singletons. The source material was PBMCs. These receptors were collected from a man in his forties in good health and CMV-seropositive.

This chain uses TRBV6-6 with TRBJ2-7; the match to TRBD2 covers 10 bases. CDR1 MNHNY and CDR2 SVGAGI come from the germline V gene (reference sequence). V gave up 2 bases and J gave up 3 bases; unmatched junction bases: 7. The CDR3 has 16 residues. In DNA form, the CDR3 reads TGTGCCAGCAGTTACGAGGTAGCGGGAGGATACTACGAGCAGTACTTC. Its translation is CASSYEVAGGYYEQYF.

The chain joins TRBV10-2 to TRBJ2-3; 8 nucleotides match TRBD2. The V segment lost 2 bases and the J segment 0 bases; nucleotides outside the gene matches: 4. The CDR3 is made up of 16 amino acids. From germline, CDR1 is WSHSY and CDR2 SAAADI. The CDR3 is CASSEKGGGSTDTQYF. The DNA for the CDR3 is TGCGCCAGCAGTGAGAAGGGCGGGGGGAGCACAGATACGCAGTATTTT.

The sample holds many counts of this clone. The V gene is TRBV18, the J gene TRBJ2-1; D gene unclear. This CDR3 contains 13 residues. V shed 2 bases and J shed 6 bases, with 8 bases lying between them. Looked up from germline, CDR1 is KGHSH and CDR2 is LQKENI. CDR3 in DNA: TGTGCCAGCTCACCAAGTCCGGGCAATGAGCAGTTCTTC. Its protein product is CASSPSPGNEQFF. The full variable domain, rest sourced from reference TRBV18 and TRBJ2-1, is NAGVMQNPRHLVRRRGQEARLRCSPMKGHSHVYWYRQLPEEGLKFMVYLQKENIIDESGMPKERFSAEFPKEGPSILRIQQVVRGDSAAYFCASSPSPGNEQFFGPGTRLTVL.

The chain joins TRBV5-1 to TRBJ1-6, with D perhaps matching TRBD1 (6 bases). Germline assignment: CDR1 SGHRS and CDR2 YFSETQ. V was clipped by 0 bases and J by 5 bases, with 15 bases between them. There are 17 residues in the CDR3. The CDR3: CASSLGVGADNNSPLHF. The CDR3 region has the DNA TGCGCCAGCAGCTTGGGAGTGGGGGCAGATAATAATTCACCCCTCCACTTT.

The V gene is TRBV30, the J gene TRBJ2-3; 15 nucleotides match TRBD2. There are 15 residues in the CDR3. Unmatched junction bases numbered 2, after V lost 3 bases and J lost 4 bases. Germline lookup yields CDR1 GTSNPN and CDR2 SVGIG (reference sequence). The CDR3 DNA reads TGTGCCTGGAGGGGACTAGCGGGAGGATCAGATACGCAGTATTTT. Protein sequence: CAWRGLAGGSDTQYF.

The V gene is TRBV5-1, the J gene TRBJ2-5; possible D gene TRBD2, 6 bases. CDR1 is SGHRS, CDR2 YFSETQ, per germline. V dropped 0 bases and J dropped 4 bases, with 16 bases sitting between them. There are 16 residues in the CDR3. CDR3 residues: CASSLGGRGRLETQYF. The CDR3 DNA reads as TGCGCCAGCAGCTTGGGGGGAAGAGGGAGGCTAGAGACCCAGTACTTC.

The chain is built from TRBV6-5 and TRBJ1-5; D may be TRBD1 (6 bases). The CDR3 has 13 residues. V lost 4 bases and J lost 4, with 8 bases in between. CDR1 is MNHEY and CDR2 is SVGAGI in the germline V gene. This chain's CDR3 is CASSSTGNQPQHF. CDR3 sequence (DNA): TGTGCCAGCAGTTCAACAGGGAATCAGCCCCAGCATTTT.

This sequence joins TRBV18 and TRBJ2-7, with TRBD2 as a possible D gene (7 bases). This CDR3 is built from 12 residues. Trimming cost V 5 bases and J 7 bases, with 12 bases left between them. The germline V gene has CDR1 KGHSH and CDR2 LQKENI. The CDR3 coding sequence is TGTGCCAGCTCAAGGGGGGGTGAAGAGCAGTACTTC. It codes for CASSRGGEEQYF.

The chain joins TRBV18 to TRBJ2-7; TRBD2 aligns across 13 bases. The CDR3 runs to 18 residues. CDR1 is KGHSH, CDR2 LQKENI, per germline. The J segment lost 1 base and the V segment lost 1 base, leaving 7 bases of the junction unmatched. The CDR3 DNA follows: TGTGCCAGCTCACCACAGCCGGGACTAGCGGGATCATCCTACGAGCAGTACTTC. It translates to CASSPQPGLAGSSYEQYF.

V and J are TRBV6-6 and TRBJ2-7; D is unresolved. Trimming cost V 0 bases and J 1 base, with 7 bases left between them. The germline V gene encodes CDR1 MNHNY and CDR2 SVGAGI (reference sequence). This CDR3 spans 14 amino acids. The CDR3 bases are TGTGCCAGCAGTTACTCATCAGGATCCTACGAGCAGTACTTC. This gives the protein CASSYSSGSYEQYF.